This T cell receptor (beta chain) appears in the sequencing data of a study of blood T cells in healthy people across ages. Using a J-beta primer mix together with a sample-barcoded 5' primer, a second PCR was run for about 6 to 11 cycles. TCRdb ran MiXCR on the 5' RACE reads and lists one entry per CDR3 protein. This table has 700,000 to 950,000 distinct CDR3 sequences, 55% to 70% appearing once. Overall study findings and caveats: PBMCs went unsorted, and a conclusive naive versus antigen-experienced comparison was therefore prevented. The study found TCR beta diversity correlated strongly with naive T cell percentage. Researchers judged that diversity estimates from one million T cells fell short of true values. Significant beta diversity loss was already apparent by age approximately 42, declining roughly linearly.

V was clipped by 5 bases and J by 0 bases; unmatched bases: 7. This CDR3 contains 15 residues. Germline V gene lookup returns CDR1 DFQATT and CDR2 SNEGSKA (reference sequence). Details on this clonotype: Its antigen remains unknown.

The chain couples TRBV20-1 to TRBJ2-1; 7 nucleotides line up with TRBD1. The specimen sequenced was blood. The sequence came from a man aged 25-45 years in good health. CDR3 coding DNA: TGCAGTGCTCTACCGGGACAGAGCTCCTACAATGAGCAGTTCTTC. Protein sequence: CSALPGQSSYNEQFF.